The subject of this entry is one TCR beta chain. This sample is drawn from a study of blood T cell repertoires in COVID-19. Study overall: PBMCs, B-cell-depleted T cells, or T cells provided the cDNA or gDNA that made up the material.

The CDR3 covers 13 residues. Germline V CDR1 and CDR2: MNHEY, SVGAGI. Losses at the gene ends were 6 bases for V and 6 bases for J; bases not matched to a gene: 3. Clones were read by immunoSEQ multiplex PCR, and TCRdb kept only the in-frame ones, dropping some. The table lists around 430,000 clones, 85% to 90% of them singletons. The chain couples TRBV6-5 to TRBJ2-1; 9 positions match TRBD1. What was sequenced was PBMCs or T cells enriched from blood (not recorded which). The receptor was isolated from a woman between 45 and 60 years old who had recovered from COVID-19. For the CDR3, the DNA is TGTGCCAGCAGAGGGGGACAGGGCAATGAGCAGTTCTTC. It yields the protein CASRGGQGNEQFF.